Presented here are 12 T cell receptor beta chains from one specimen sequenced in a study of blood T cell repertoires in COVID-19. The table came from immunoSEQ multiplex PCR; TCRdb's copy has only in-frame clones and leaves some out. This sample carries tens of thousands of clones, approximately 80% of them seen once, and the ten largest clones take roughly 6.4%. The sample consisted of peripheral blood. These receptors were obtained from a human donor in a cohort sampled during active or convalescent COVID-19.

The J gene is TRBJ2-1, the V gene TRBV6-5; no firm D call. Trimming took off 7 bases at V and 10 bases at J, with 17 bases between the two ends. The CDR3 loop spans 13 amino acids. CDR1 and CDR2 (germline): MNHEY, SVGAGI. The CDR3 region is CASKTRLTSEQFF. As DNA, the CDR3 is TGTGCCAGCAAAACGCGACTGACGAGCGAGCAGTTCTTC.

This clone turned up a few times. This chain uses TRBV5-6 with TRBJ1-1; weak D call: TRBD1 (5 bases). Germline assignment: CDR1 SGHDT and CDR2 YYEEEE. CDR3 length equals 16 residues. Trimming took 0 bases from V and 1 from J, leaving 13 bases between them. The CDR3 bases are TGTGCCAGCAGCTTGGCAGGGCAGGCCCGGAACACTGAAGCTTTCTTT. Translated: CASSLAGQARNTEAFF.

The gene calls are TRBV5-4 and TRBJ1-1; 9 positions agree with TRBD1. Germline lookup yields CDR1 SGHNT and CDR2 YYREEE (reference sequence). The CDR3 has 13 amino acids. After removal of 6 bases from V and 3 bases from J, the junction contained 3 bases not matched to a gene. The CDR3: CASNRQGDTEAFF. The CDR3 DNA is TGTGCCAGCAACCGACAGGGGGACACTGAAGCTTTCTTT.

The chain uses TRBV6-5 and TRBJ1-2, with D perhaps matching TRBD1 (6 bases). With 5 bases removed from V and 4 bases from J, the gap between germline ends came to 17 bases. Germline V gene sequence: CDR1 MNHEY, CDR2 SVGAGI. This CDR3 contains 15 residues. The CDR3 sequence is CASSQGTQGSYGYTF. The CDR3 DNA follows: TGTGCCAGCAGTCAGGGGACACAAGGAAGCTATGGCTACACCTTC.

The V gene is TRBV27, the J gene TRBJ1-1; D remains unclear. CDR1 is MNHEY, CDR2 SMNVEV, per germline (reference sequence). The CDR3 runs 12 residues. The V end was cut by 6 bases, the J end by 10 bases, with 15 bases between. The CDR3 region has the DNA TGTGCCAGCAGCAATTCGGGGTTTGGAGCTTTCTTT. Its protein product is CASSNSGFGAFF.

The chain is built from TRBV19 and TRBJ1-4; D is perhaps TRBD1 (6 bases). The germline gives CDR1 LNHDA, CDR2 SQIVND (reference sequence). The germline V and J ends were trimmed by 6 bases and 7 bases, with 6 bases remaining between them. This CDR3 comprises 11 residues. The CDR3 region has the DNA TGTGCCAGTAGGGGGGCTGAAAAACTGTTTTTT. This sequence encodes CASRGAEKLFF.

The genes are TRBV7-3 and TRBJ2-3; D is undetermined. This CDR3 has 14 amino acids. The germline V and J ends were trimmed by 2 bases and 3 bases, with 9 bases remaining between them. In germline, CDR1 is SGHTA, CDR2 FQGTGA. The CDR3 DNA is TGTGCCAGCAGCTTAGAGGATTGGACAGATACGCAGTATTTT. This sequence encodes CASSLEDWTDTQYF.

The rearrangement links TRBV11-3 to TRBJ1-1; 9 bases are a match to TRBD1. The CDR3 contains 12 residues. Germline V gene lookup returns CDR1 SGHNT and CDR2 YENEEA. Unmatched junction bases numbered 3, after V lost 3 bases and J lost 10 bases. CDR3 nucleotides: TGTGCCAGCAGCTTGACAGGGGGACGAGCTTTCTTT. Its translation is CASSLTGGRAFF.

The rearrangement uses TRBV2 and TRBJ2-4; D remains unclear. Germline CDR1 reads SNHLY; CDR2 reads FYNNEI. The CDR3 length is 11 residues. With 2 bases removed from V and 8 bases from J, the gap between germline ends came to 4 bases. In DNA form, the CDR3 reads TGTGCCAGCAGTGAAACAGACATTCAGTACTTC. Translated: CASSETDIQYF. Full variable domain (remainder filled in from reference TRBV2 and TRBJ2-4): EPEVTQTPSHQVTQMGQEVILRCVPISNHLYFYWYRQILGQKVEFLVSFYNNEISEKSEIFDDQFSVERPDGSNFTLKIRSTKLEDSAMYFCASSETDIQYFGAGTRLSVL.

This clone was counted a few times. V gene TRBV6-1 combines with J gene TRBJ1-1; D remains unclear. The length of the CDR3 is 15 residues. V was shortened by 2 bases and J by 0 bases, with 10 bases between the two germline ends. The germline gives CDR1 MNHNS, CDR2 SASEGT. CDR3: CASSEPVLMNTEAFF. CDR3 coding DNA: TGTGCCAGCAGTGAACCAGTTTTAATGAACACTGAAGCTTTCTTT.

This clone was detected once. The V gene is TRBV5-1, the J gene TRBJ2-1; tentative D call: TRBD2 (6 bases). Germline V lookup: CDR1 SGHRS, CDR2 YFSETQ. The CDR3 has 16 residues. V was shortened by 3 bases and J by 0 bases, with 13 bases between the two germline ends. CDR3 in DNA: TGCGCCAGCAGCTCCCCAACCGGGAGCTCCTACAATGAGCAGTTCTTC. It specifies CASSSPTGSSYNEQFF.

The genes are TRBV29-1 and TRBJ1-1, with 7 bases identical to TRBD1. V lost 5 bases and J lost 3; bases outside the gene matches: 6. Germline V gene sequence: CDR1 SQVTM, CDR2 ANQGSEA. This CDR3 spans 13 amino acids. The chain's CDR3 is CSVRDRADTEAFF. The CDR3 nucleotides read TGCAGCGTTAGGGACAGAGCGGACACTGAAGCTTTCTTT.